A single sample gave rise to the 22 T cell receptor beta chains below, sequenced in a study of cytomegalovirus exposure and HLA in healthy donors. Researchers ran the PCR with 60 Vbeta and 13 Jbeta primers. Libraries were prepared by immunoSEQ multiplex PCR; TCRdb keeps only in-frame clonotypes and omits some of them. The data show around 50,000 clones, and the top ten clones hold approximately 2.1%. The source material was PBMCs. These receptors all stem from a woman between 35 and 50 years old in good health and CMV-seronegative.

V gene TRBV4-2 combines with J gene TRBJ1-5, with D unclear. With 1 base removed from V and 3 bases from J, the gap between germline ends came to 10 bases. Germline-derived CDR1 and CDR2 are LGHNA and YNFKEQ. The CDR3 is 15 residues long. The CDR3 loop reads CASSQGEGTNQPQHF. Here the CDR3 DNA reads TGTGCCAGCAGCCAAGGGGAGGGAACCAATCAGCCCCAGCATTTT.

The chain uses TRBV6-5 and TRBJ2-2; TRBD1 might be the D (5 bases). The V gene lost 0 bases and the J gene lost 5 bases, with 13 bases spanning the gap. The CDR3 runs to 16 residues. Germline-derived CDR1 and CDR2 are MNHEY and SVGAGI. The CDR3 DNA reads TGTGCCAGCAGTTACTCGACCAGGGTATTTACCGGGGAGCTGTTTTTT. It translates to CASSYSTRVFTGELFF.

This rearrangement joins TRBV7-8 to TRBJ2-1; D gene ambiguous. V lost 1 base and J 9 bases, leaving 10 bases between the germline ends. Germline CDR1 SGHVS, CDR2 FQNEAQ. The length of the CDR3 is 13 residues. The CDR3 DNA follows: TGTGCCAGCAGCTTAGGTAACTCTCGTGAGCAGTTCTTC. Translated, it gives CASSLGNSREQFF.

A note on this clone: This same CDR3 is encoded by further DNA sequences in the sample. This rearrangement joins TRBV19 to TRBJ1-1, with TRBD1 matching 8 bases. V shed 4 bases, J shed 6 bases, and the junction held 4 bases outside the gene matches. Germline values: CDR1 LNHDA, CDR2 SQIVND (reference sequence). This CDR3 is built from 13 residues. The CDR3 loop reads CASSTGQGPEAFF. For the CDR3, the DNA is TGTGCCAGTAGTACAGGACAGGGCCCTGAAGCTTTCTTT.

This chain connects TRBV19 to TRBJ1-5; TRBD1 is a possible D gene (6 bases). The V gene lost 6 bases and the J gene lost 7 bases, with 13 bases spanning the gap. The CDR3 covers 13 residues. Germline V gene data show CDR1 as LNHDA and CDR2 as SQIVND (reference sequence). DNA of the CDR3: TGTGCCAGTAGCCCAGGGGTCGGACAGCCCCAGCATTTT. Amino acid sequence: CASSPGVGQPQHF. Complete variable domain (other parts from reference TRBV19 and TRBJ1-5): DGGITQSPKYLFRKEGQNVTLSCEQNLNHDAMYWYRQDPGQGLRLIYYSQIVNDFQKGDIAEGYSVSREKKESFPLTVTSAQKNPTAFYLCASSPGVGQPQHFGDGTRLSIL.

The CDR3 DNA sequence: TGTGCCAGCAGCCGGGACAGGGGGCAACAAGAGACCCAGTACTTC. This translates into CASSRDRGQQETQYF. This chain connects TRBV7-3 to TRBJ2-5, with TRBD1 matching over 12 bases. CDR1 SGHTA and CDR2 FQGTGA come from the germline V gene. The CDR3 loop spans 15 amino acids. The J segment lost 2 bases and the V segment lost 5 bases, leaving 3 bases of the junction unmatched.

The rearrangement uses TRBV5-1 and TRBJ1-2; D call uncertain. This CDR3 is built from 13 residues. The germline gives CDR1 SGHRS, CDR2 YFSETQ. Trimming stripped 0 bases from V and 4 bases from J, with 7 bases between. The CDR3 protein is CASSLAPSYGYTF. As DNA, the CDR3 is TGCGCCAGCAGCTTGGCTCCGTCCTATGGCTACACCTTC.

V is TRBV19 and J is TRBJ2-2; 9 nucleotides align to TRBD1. V shed 10 bases and J 6 bases; nucleotides not matched to a gene: 21. This CDR3 spans 18 amino acids. Germline CDR1 and CDR2: LNHDA and SQIVND (reference sequence). In nucleotides, the CDR3 is TGTGCCACCCAGGGACAGGGAGGGAGCAACACTTTAGCCGGGGAGCTGTTTTTT. This gives the protein CATQGQGGSNTLAGELFF.

This rearrangement joins TRBV6-1 to TRBJ2-5, with 8 positions matching TRBD2. The CDR3 is 15 residues long. V was clipped by 4 bases and J by 5 bases; unmatched bases: 9. Germline V CDR1 and CDR2: MNHNS, SASEGT. Here the CDR3 reads CASSGSAGARETQYF. The CDR3 region has the DNA TGTGCCAGCAGTGGATCAGCGGGGGCAAGGGAGACCCAGTACTTC.

V is TRBV5-4 and J is TRBJ1-6; D is possibly TRBD1 (5 bases). The CDR3 length is 16 residues. Trimming stripped 4 bases from V and 10 bases from J, with 21 bases between. Germline CDR1 and CDR2: SGHNT and YYREEE (reference sequence). CDR3 loop: CASSPLGGGRESPLHF. The CDR3 DNA sequence: TGTGCCAGCAGCCCCCTCGGTGGGGGGAGGGAATCACCCCTCCACTTT.

The chain links TRBV25-1 to TRBJ2-5, with 8 bases identical to TRBD2. This CDR3 spans 17 amino acids. Germline V gene lookup returns CDR1 MGHDK and CDR2 SYGVNS. With 1 base clipped from V and 2 bases from J, the junction kept 9 bases outside the gene matches. The CDR3 DNA reads TGTGCCAGCAGTGAATTGGGAACTAGCGGTTTGCAAGAGACCCAGTACTTC. It is translated as CASSELGTSGLQETQYF.

The gene calls are TRBV29-1 and TRBJ1-1; 8 nucleotides match TRBD1. Germline CDR1 SQVTM, CDR2 ANQGSEA. The CDR3 loop spans 12 amino acids. V shed 6 bases, J shed 2 bases, and the junction held 2 bases outside the gene matches. This chain's CDR3 is CSVDRGNTEAFF. CDR3 in DNA: TGCAGCGTCGACAGGGGAAACACTGAAGCTTTCTTT.

This chain joins TRBV4-2 and TRBJ1-2, with D unresolved. V lost 0 bases and J 10 bases, leaving 18 bases between the germline ends. The CDR3 is 15 amino acids. Germline lookup yields CDR1 LGHNA and CDR2 YNFKEQ. CDR3 protein: CASSQDHGFLGDYTF. The DNA for the CDR3 is TGTGCCAGCAGCCAAGATCACGGTTTTCTAGGAGACTACACCTTC.

The V gene is TRBV2, the J gene TRBJ1-6; 7 nucleotides line up with TRBD1. From germline, CDR1 is SNHLY and CDR2 FYNNEI. This CDR3 has 15 residues. Trimming cost V 8 bases and J 3 bases; bases outside gene matches: 7. The CDR3 DNA follows: TGTGCCAGCCAGATTCCAGGGGGCTATAATTCACCCCTCCACTTT. It is translated as CASQIPGGYNSPLHF.

The V gene is TRBV30, the J gene TRBJ2-5; 13 nucleotides align to TRBD2. There are 15 residues in the CDR3. After removal of 2 bases from V and 4 bases from J, the junction contained 4 bases not matched to a gene. Germline V gene sequence: CDR1 GTSNPN, CDR2 SVGIG (reference sequence). CDR3 protein: CAWSLGLAGLETQYF. CDR3 in DNA: TGTGCCTGGAGTTTGGGACTAGCGGGATTAGAGACCCAGTACTTC.

V usage is TRBV11-3 and J usage is TRBJ2-1; weak D call: TRBD2 (6 bases). There are 13 residues in the CDR3. Trimming took 3 bases from V and 8 from J, leaving 11 bases between them. Germline assignment: CDR1 SGHNT and CDR2 YENEEA. The DNA for the CDR3 is TGTGCCAGCAGCTTGACGGGGGAGCATGAGCAGTTCTTC. It encodes CASSLTGEHEQFF.

This sequence joins TRBV4-1 and TRBJ2-1; no definite D call. From germline, CDR1 is MGHRA and CDR2 YSYEKL. The ends were cut back, 3 bases at V and 0 bases at J, with 12 bases in the middle. The CDR3 runs to 16 residues. CDR3 protein: CASSQVDMISYNEQFF. The CDR3 coding sequence is TGCGCCAGCAGCCAGGTAGACATGATCTCCTACAATGAGCAGTTCTTC.

The chain joins TRBV7-2 to TRBJ2-3, with D unresolved. Trimming cost V 4 bases and J 5 bases, with 13 bases left between them. The CDR3 runs 14 residues. Germline lookup yields CDR1 SGHTA and CDR2 FQGNSA. The CDR3 sequence: CASSSATIVDTQYF. The CDR3 DNA reads as TGTGCCAGCAGCTCGGCCACTATAGTAGATACGCAGTATTTT.

This chain connects TRBV18 to TRBJ1-2; 7 bases are a match to TRBD1. The junction had 9 bases not matched to a gene; V was cut back by 4 bases and J by 7 bases. Per the germline V gene, CDR1 is KGHSH and CDR2 is LQKENI. This CDR3 is built from 14 residues. The CDR3 reads CASSLTGEESGYTF. Written as DNA, the CDR3 is TGTGCCAGCTCACTAACAGGGGAGGAGTCTGGCTACACCTTC.

The chain couples TRBV2 to TRBJ2-7; perhaps TRBD2 as D (7 bases). Germline V gene data show CDR1 as SNHLY and CDR2 as FYNNEI. Trimming stripped 8 bases from V and 1 base from J, with 15 bases between. The CDR3 contains 14 residues. The CDR3 is CASDQRGASYEQYF. The CDR3 DNA follows: TGTGCCAGCGATCAACGGGGGGCGTCCTACGAGCAGTACTTC.

The V call is TRBV18, the J call TRBJ2-7, with D possibly TRBD1 on 5 matching bases. The CDR3 has 17 residues. The V gene lost 1 base and the J gene lost 0 bases, with 16 bases spanning the gap. The germline V gene encodes CDR1 KGHSH and CDR2 LQKENI. Here the CDR3 DNA reads TGTGCCAGCTCACCACTAAAGAACACAGGTTACTCCTACGAGCAGTACTTC. As protein: CASSPLKNTGYSYEQYF.

The CDR3 DNA reads TGTGCCAGCTCACCTCCTAGCGGGGGGGCGGGTGAGCAGTTCTTC. It specifies CASSPPSGGAGEQFF. The chain employs TRBV18 and TRBJ2-1, with TRBD2 matching over 12 bases. The J segment lost 9 bases and the V segment lost 3 bases, leaving 6 bases of the junction unmatched. This CDR3 spans 15 amino acids. Germline values: CDR1 KGHSH, CDR2 LQKENI.